The 10 T cell receptor beta chains listed next were all sequenced from one sample in a study of OX40 agonist ivuxolimab in advanced cancers. Some clones are missing from TCRdb's copy, which holds only in-frame ones; the method was immunoSEQ multiplex PCR. The sample has more than 75,000 clones; roughly 85% are singletons. The sample consisted of CD4+ or CD8+ T cells sorted from blood, taken in a trial of the OX40 agonist ivuxolimab. The receptors were gathered from an adult with an advanced solid tumor such as melanoma, head and neck, liver or kidney cancer.

This chain links TRBV18 with TRBJ1-1, with D perhaps TRBD1 (6 bases). V shed 10 bases and J shed 0 bases, with 15 bases lying between them. The CDR3 sequence is 14 residues long. CDR1 and CDR2 from the germline V gene are KGHSH and LQKENI. The CDR3 DNA reads as TGTGCCACCCAGCTTAGGGGGATGAACACTGAAGCTTTCTTT. Translation gives CATQLRGMNTEAFF.

The chain combines TRBV4-2 with TRBJ2-5, with D perhaps TRBD2 (5 bases). CDR3 length: 14 amino acids. With 0 bases removed from V and 7 bases from J, the gap between germline ends came to 12 bases. Germline values: CDR1 LGHNA, CDR2 YNFKEQ. CDR3 in DNA: TGTGCCAGCAGCCAAGATCCACTAGAGGGGACCCAGTACTTC. It is translated as CASSQDPLEGTQYF.

The table lists this clone with a count of one. The V and J genes are TRBV18 and TRBJ1-1; the D is unclear. Germline assignment: CDR1 KGHSH and CDR2 LQKENI. The CDR3 has 13 amino acids. Trimming took off 0 bases at V and 8 bases at J, with 10 bases between the two ends. CDR3 nucleotides: TGTGCCAGCTCACCACCTTCTGGGGAGGAAGCTTTCTTT. It is translated as CASSPPSGEEAFF.

This chain links TRBV12-5 with TRBJ1-5, with TRBD1 identical over 8 bases. V gave up 7 bases and J gave up 4 bases; unmatched junction bases: 6. Germline V gives CDR1 LGHNT, CDR2 FRNRAP. CDR3 length: 14 amino acids. CDR3 sequence: CASEPQGANQPQHF. The CDR3 nucleotides read TGTGCTAGTGAACCGCAGGGGGCTAATCAGCCCCAGCATTTT.

This clone has a single count. The chain joins TRBV6-6 to TRBJ2-7, with 7 bases fitting TRBD1. Germline V gene data show CDR1 as MNHNY and CDR2 as SVGAGI (reference sequence). The CDR3 is 16 residues long. Trimming at V came to 5 bases and at J to 2 bases, leaving 12 bases not matched to a gene. CDR3 sequence reads: CASSQLQGRGTYEQYF. CDR3 DNA sequence: TGTGCCAGCAGTCAACTACAGGGGAGAGGCACCTACGAGCAGTACTTC.

The count of this clone is one. Different DNA sequences within this sample yield the same CDR3. The chain employs TRBV18 and TRBJ1-2, with 9 nucleotides matching TRBD1. Germline V gene sequence: CDR1 KGHSH, CDR2 LQKENI. This CDR3 has 12 amino acids. With 6 bases clipped from V and 6 bases from J, the junction kept 2 bases outside the gene matches. The CDR3: CASSRQGDGYTF. CDR3 nucleotide sequence: TGTGCCAGCTCGCGACAGGGGGATGGCTACACCTTC.

J is TRBJ2-2 and V is TRBV5-1; D may be TRBD1 (6 bases). The CDR3 totals 15 residues. CDR1 and CDR2 from the germline V gene are SGHRS and YFSETQ. With 4 bases removed from V and 4 bases from J, the gap between germline ends came to 14 bases. The CDR3: CASSVEGHGTGELFF. The CDR3 DNA sequence: TGCGCCAGCAGCGTCGAGGGACACGGCACCGGGGAGCTGTTTTTT. The variable domain in full, completed from reference TRBV5-1 and TRBJ2-2, reads KAGVTQTPRYLIKTRGQQVTLSCSPISGHRSVSWYQQTPGQGLQFLFEYFSETQRNKGNFPGRFSGRQFSNSRSEMNVSTLELGDSALYLCASSVEGHGTGELFFGEGSRLTVL.

This clone was detected only once. The chain carries TRBV18 and TRBJ1-2; D uncertain. Per the germline V gene, CDR1 is KGHSH and CDR2 is LQKENI. The CDR3 loop spans 15 amino acids. The V gene lost 2 bases and the J gene lost 2 bases, with 12 bases spanning the gap. The CDR3 coding sequence is TGTGCCAGCTCACCATTAATAAAACTCAACTATGGCTACACCTTC. Amino acid sequence: CASSPLIKLNYGYTF. Filled out from reference TRBV18 and TRBJ1-2, the complete variable domain reads NAGVMQNPRHLVRRRGQEARLRCSPMKGHSHVYWYRQLPEEGLKFMVYLQKENIIDESGMPKERFSAEFPKEGPSILRIQQVVRGDSAAYFCASSPLIKLNYGYTFGSGTRLTVV.

The chain links TRBV5-1 to TRBJ1-3; no definite D call. The germline V gene encodes CDR1 SGHRS and CDR2 YFSETQ. V shed 0 bases and J shed 7 bases, with 11 bases lying between them. There are 14 residues in the CDR3. DNA for the CDR3: TGCGCCAGCAGCTTGGTCGGGATCGGCAACACCATATATTTT. It codes for CASSLVGIGNTIYF.

The rearrangement uses TRBV6-5 and TRBJ2-7; 11 bases match TRBD1. V dropped 2 bases and J dropped 3; count of bases not matched to a gene: 3. This CDR3 is 15 amino acids long. Germline CDR1 is MNHEY and CDR2 is SVGAGI. The CDR3 here is CASSYPGTGGYEQYF. CDR3 DNA: TGTGCCAGCAGTTACCCGGGGACAGGGGGCTACGAGCAGTACTTC.